What follows are 30 T cell receptor beta chains derived from one specimen sequenced in a study of T-cell memory formation after mild COVID-19. TCRdb processed the 5' RACE reads anew with MiXCR; each CDR3 protein has one entry. This sample has approximately 500,000 distinct CDR3 sequences, with roughly 25% found just once. The source material was PBMCs or a T cell subset sorted from them (not recorded which). These TCRs come from an adult woman who had mild COVID-19 (a few samples of this study predate the infection). Cell type and time point are not known.

V usage is TRBV6-5 and J usage is TRBJ1-6; TRBD1 agrees at 8 bases. This CDR3 contains 16 residues. After removal of 6 bases from V and 4 bases from J, the junction contained 8 bases not matched to a gene. The germline V gene has CDR1 MNHEY and CDR2 SVGAGI. This CDR3 reads CASSNRRGPYNSPLHF. The CDR3 coding sequence is TGTGCCAGCAGCAACCGCAGGGGGCCGTATAATTCACCCCTCCACTTT.

The chain links TRBV5-1 to TRBJ2-5; possible D gene TRBD2, 6 bases. Trimming removed 4 bases at V and 1 base at J, with 11 bases between. Germline lookup yields CDR1 SGHRS and CDR2 YFSETQ. The CDR3 runs 14 residues. CDR3 sequence (DNA): TGCGCCAGCAGCCTCGGGGACTTCCAAGAGACCCAGTACTTC. Its protein is CASSLGDFQETQYF.

Here the CDR3 DNA reads TGTGCCAGCAGTTTTACTCAGGGGGGAACTGGGGCCAACGTCCTGACTTTC. Its translation is CASSFTQGGTGANVLTF. V usage is TRBV6-5 and J usage is TRBJ2-6; tentatively, D is TRBD1 (7 bases). V lost 4 bases and J lost 2, with 15 bases in between. This CDR3 contains 17 residues. The germline gives CDR1 MNHEY, CDR2 SVGAGI.

The rearrangement links TRBV11-2 to TRBJ2-2, with D unclear. Per the germline V gene, CDR1 is SGHAT and CDR2 is FQNNGV. The CDR3 has 15 amino acids. Trimming left V 6 bases short and J 5 bases short, with 16 bases between. The CDR3 DNA sequence: TGTGCCAGCAGACAGAGTCTGGGTCGGACCGGGGAGCTGTTTTTT. Translation gives CASRQSLGRTGELFF.

This clonotype was seen more than once but under ten times. The V gene is TRBV11-3, the J gene TRBJ1-1; D is undetermined. The V end was cut by 7 bases, the J end by 0 bases, with 9 bases between. The germline gives CDR1 SGHNT, CDR2 YENEEA. The CDR3 runs to 13 residues. The CDR3 protein is CASTANMNTEAFF. Written as DNA, the CDR3 is TGTGCCAGCACCGCGAACATGAACACTGAAGCTTTCTTT. The full variable domain, completed using reference TRBV11-3 and TRBJ1-1, is EAGVVQSPRYKIIEKKQPVAFWCNPISGHNTLYWYLQNLGQGPELLIRYENEEAVDDSQLPKDRFSAERLKGVDSTLKIQPAELGDSAVYLCASTANMNTEAFFGQGTRLTVV.

The table lists this clonotype with a few counts. The chain employs TRBV4-1 and TRBJ2-5; 7 positions agree with TRBD1. This CDR3 spans 16 amino acids. The germline V gene has CDR1 MGHRA and CDR2 YSYEKL. V trimming: 1 base; J trimming: 2 bases; junction bases outside the gene matches: 7. As DNA, the CDR3 is TGCGCCAGCAGCCAAGGGGGGACAGCTTTACAAGAGACCCAGTACTTC. Its translation: CASSQGGTALQETQYF.

Ten or more counts support this clonotype. The V call is TRBV5-5, the J call TRBJ2-1; 8 bases agree with TRBD1. CDR1 is SGHKS, CDR2 YYEKEE, per germline (reference sequence). CDR3 length: 14 residues. V lost 4 bases and J lost 9; bases outside the gene matches: 9. CDR3 in DNA: TGTGCCAGCAGCCAACCCAGGGGGCTCAGTGAGCAGTTCTTC. This translates into CASSQPRGLSEQFF. Filled out from reference TRBV5-5 and TRBJ2-1, the complete variable domain reads DAGVTQSPTHLIKTRGQQVTLRCSPISGHKSVSWYQQVLGQGPQFIFQYYEKEERGRGNFPDRFSARQFPNYSSELNVNALLLGDSALYLCASSQPRGLSEQFFGPGTRLTVL.

This clonotype was seen a few times. The chain links TRBV6-5 to TRBJ2-2; D remains unclear. This CDR3 region has 18 residues. V dropped 2 bases and J dropped 5 bases, with 21 bases sitting between them. CDR1 and CDR2 (germline): MNHEY, SVGAGI. The CDR3 nucleotides read TGTGCCAGCAGTTACACCGCAGCTCGGCGTTCAAAAACCGGGGAGCTGTTTTTT. It yields the protein CASSYTAARRSKTGELFF.

The rearrangement uses TRBV5-1 and TRBJ2-5; D is possibly TRBD1 or TRBD2 (5 bases each). V gave up 2 bases and J gave up 6 bases, with 11 bases separating them. The CDR3 consists of 13 residues. Germline values: CDR1 SGHRS, CDR2 YFSETQ. CDR3 in amino acids: CASSFEGLKTQYF. CDR3 DNA: TGCGCCAGCAGCTTCGAGGGGCTGAAGACCCAGTACTTC.

This clonotype was recorded a few times. The gene calls are TRBV15 and TRBJ2-5; D may match TRBD1 or TRBD2 (5 bases each). Between the trimmed V and J ends, which lost 1 base and 3 bases, there was a span of 21 bases. This CDR3 region has 18 residues. Germline V gives CDR1 LNHNV, CDR2 YYDKDF (reference sequence). The CDR3, as DNA: TGTGCCACCAGCAGAGGAAGAGGTACAGGACGGGATGAAGAGACCCAGTACTTC. Translated, it gives CATSRGRGTGRDEETQYF.

This clonotype was seen a few times. The genes are TRBV4-2 and TRBJ1-4, with 11 bases aligning to TRBD1. CDR1 is LGHNA, CDR2 YNFKEQ, per germline. The length of the CDR3 is 14 residues. V lost 4 bases to trimming and J lost 8 bases; unmatched junction nucleotides: 3. The CDR3 DNA sequence: TGTGCCAGCAGCCCGGGACAGGGGGAAGAAAAACTGTTTTTT. Translated, it gives CASSPGQGEEKLFF.

V is TRBV18 and J is TRBJ2-7, with 10 bases matching TRBD1. The J segment lost 9 bases and the V segment lost 3 bases, leaving 8 bases of the junction unmatched. The CDR3 has 14 amino acids. The germline gives CDR1 KGHSH, CDR2 LQKENI. CDR3 sequence: CASSPPGQGFGQYF. CDR3 bases: TGTGCCAGCTCACCCCCGGGACAGGGGTTCGGGCAGTACTTC.

This clonotype has only a few counts. The chain employs TRBV7-2 and TRBJ1-3; TRBD1 matches at 8 bases. With 0 bases clipped from V and 0 bases from J, the junction kept 4 bases outside the gene matches. The germline CDR1 and CDR2 sequences are SGHTA and FQGNSA. CDR3 length: 17 amino acids. DNA for the CDR3: TGTGCCAGCAGCTTAGCCCGGGACAGGACCTCTGGAAACACCATATATTTT. This codes for CASSLARDRTSGNTIYF.

V and J are TRBV20-1 and TRBJ2-7, with D tentatively TRBD1 or TRBD2 (5 bases each). V lost 8 bases and J lost 3, with 20 bases in between. This CDR3 has 14 amino acids. Germline V gene data show CDR1 as DFQATT and CDR2 as SNEGSKA (reference sequence). CDR3 bases: TGCAGTTCACGGGACGGTCCTGGACGCTACGAGCAGTACTTC. This translates into CSSRDGPGRYEQYF.

This chain uses TRBV6-1 with TRBJ1-5, with D possibly matching TRBD1 (6 bases). CDR1 is MNHNS, CDR2 SASEGT, per germline. This CDR3 has 16 amino acids. V was trimmed by 6 bases and J by 1 base, leaving 16 bases between them. CDR3 coding DNA: TGTGCCAGCAGAGGGATGACAGGCAGGAGCAATCAGCCCCAGCATTTT. As protein: CASRGMTGRSNQPQHF.

The table lists this clonotype with a few counts. The gene calls are TRBV20-1 and TRBJ2-7; D unresolved. Germline assignment: CDR1 DFQATT and CDR2 SNEGSKA (reference sequence). CDR3 length equals 13 residues. Trimming stripped 3 bases from V and 6 bases from J, with 15 bases between. The CDR3 DNA is TGCAGTGCTAGGACACGATTCTACGGCGAGCAGTACTTC. This codes for CSARTRFYGEQYF.

This chain connects TRBV19 to TRBJ1-5, with 8 bases fitting TRBD1. Germline V gene lookup returns CDR1 LNHDA and CDR2 SQIVND (reference sequence). After removal of 6 bases from V and 5 bases from J, the junction contained 6 bases not matched to a gene. The CDR3 is made up of 14 amino acids. The CDR3: CASRMDRADQPQHF. In nucleotides, the CDR3 is TGTGCCAGTAGAATGGACAGGGCAGATCAGCCCCAGCATTTT.

The sample holds many counts of this clonotype. The rearrangement uses TRBV7-2 and TRBJ2-3; D may correspond to TRBD1 or TRBD2 (5 bases each). Germline CDR1 and CDR2: SGHTA and FQGNSA. The CDR3 has 14 residues. V was pared by 5 bases and J by 4 bases, with 13 bases between. CDR3 protein: CASSLGAGPDTQYF. The CDR3 coding sequence is TGTGCCAGCAGCCTGGGAGCAGGGCCAGATACGCAGTATTTT.

The chain combines TRBV9 with TRBJ2-2; D possibly matches TRBD1 or TRBD2 (5 bases each). Trimming took off 1 base at V and 7 bases at J, with 8 bases between the two ends. The CDR3 consists of 13 residues. Germline V gene data show CDR1 as SGDLS and CDR2 as YYNGEE. As DNA, the CDR3 is TGTGCCAGCAGCGTATTTGGGGGCGGGGAGCTGTTTTTT. Amino acid sequence: CASSVFGGGELFF.

This clonotype has just a few counts. The chain links TRBV7-9 to TRBJ1-1; D not certain. V gave up 8 bases and J gave up 1 base, with 11 bases separating them. The CDR3 runs to 13 residues. Germline V gene data show CDR1 as SEHNR and CDR2 as FQNEAQ (reference sequence). This CDR3 is CASRDTSNTEAFF. The CDR3 DNA sequence: TGTGCCAGCCGTGACACCTCGAACACTGAAGCTTTCTTT.

This clonotype was observed a few times. This rearrangement joins TRBV4-1 to TRBJ1-1; tentative D call: TRBD1 (5 bases). Germline CDR1 and CDR2: MGHRA and YSYEKL. The ends were cut back, 0 bases at V and 3 bases at J, with 8 bases in the middle. The CDR3 extends over 14 amino acids. CDR3 region: CASSQDQGDTEAFF. CDR3 nucleotides: TGCGCCAGCAGCCAAGATCAAGGGGACACTGAAGCTTTCTTT.

In its sample, this clonotype was seen a few times. The chain couples TRBV24-1 to TRBJ2-7; 7 bases are a match to TRBD1. Germline CDR1 and CDR2: KGHDR and SFDVKD. The CDR3 has 15 amino acids. J was trimmed by 2 bases and V by 4 bases; bases with no gene match: 7. In nucleotides, the CDR3 is TGTGCCACCAGTGACCCCGGGACAGTCCCCTACGAGCAGTACTTC. This gives the protein CATSDPGTVPYEQYF.

V and J are TRBV27 and TRBJ2-1; 8 bases are shared with TRBD2. Germline values: CDR1 MNHEY, CDR2 SMNVEV (reference sequence). V trimming: 7 bases; J trimming: 3 bases; junction bases outside the gene matches: 8. CDR3 length: 15 residues. The CDR3 DNA is TGTGCCAGCACTAATAGCGGGGAAGGCTACAATGAGCAGTTCTTC. Translating it yields CASTNSGEGYNEQFF.

This clonotype was recorded a few times. V and J are TRBV25-1 and TRBJ2-7; D is uncertain. The V and J ends lost 0 bases and 6 bases respectively, with 27 bases between them. This CDR3 spans 19 amino acids. CDR1 and CDR2 (germline): MGHDK, SYGVNS. CDR3 DNA: TGTGCCAGCAGTGAATATCCATCTCGGGCCGCCGCTTCGCCGGGCGAGCAGTACTTC. Protein: CASSEYPSRAAASPGEQYF.

The rearrangement joins TRBV7-8 to TRBJ1-2, with 11 bases lining up with TRBD1. J gave up 7 bases and V 1 base, and 8 bases lay outside the gene matches. Germline V gene sequence: CDR1 SGHVS, CDR2 FQNEAQ. This CDR3 is built from 16 residues. DNA for the CDR3: TGTGCCAGCAGCTTAGAAGGACGGACAGGGGGCTTTGGCTACACCTTC. Encoded protein: CASSLEGRTGGFGYTF. Full variable domain (missing parts from reference TRBV7-8 and TRBJ1-2): GAGVSQSPRYKVAKRGQDVALRCDPISGHVSLFWYQQALGQGPEFLTYFQNEAQLDKSGLPSDRFFAERPEGSVSTLKIQRTQQEDSAVYLCASSLEGRTGGFGYTFGSGTRLTVV.

The rearrangement links TRBV24-1 to TRBJ2-2, with 8 bases identical to TRBD2. The CDR3 covers 17 residues. Germline-derived CDR1 and CDR2 are KGHDR and SFDVKD. The V gene end was trimmed by 4 bases and the J gene end by 5 bases; junction bases not matched to a gene: 11. The CDR3 here is CATSEQSFSGVTGELFF. The CDR3 coding sequence is TGTGCCACCAGTGAACAATCTTTTAGCGGGGTTACCGGGGAGCTGTTTTTT.

This clonotype was found a few times. The rearrangement links TRBV4-1 to TRBJ1-1; D gene unclear. Germline CDR1 MGHRA, CDR2 YSYEKL. Trimming cost V 4 bases and J 4 bases, with 13 bases left between them. The CDR3 has 14 amino acids. The CDR3 reads CASSRSGWTTEAFF. The DNA of the CDR3 is TGCGCCAGCAGCCGCTCAGGTTGGACCACTGAAGCTTTCTTT.

The chain joins TRBV19 to TRBJ2-3, with a weak D call TRBD2 (5 bases). V was cut by 8 bases and J by 2 bases, with 8 bases left in between. The CDR3 sequence is 12 residues long. Germline CDR1 reads LNHDA; CDR2 reads SQIVND (reference sequence). CDR3 bases: TGTGCCAGTCGCGGGCCCACAGATACGCAGTATTTT. Protein product: CASRGPTDTQYF. Combining the CDR3 with reference TRBV19 and TRBJ2-3 gives the whole variable domain DGGITQSPKYLFRKEGQNVTLSCEQNLNHDAMYWYRQDPGQGLRLIYYSQIVNDFQKGDIAEGYSVSREKKESFPLTVTSAQKNPTAFYLCASRGPTDTQYFGPGTRLTVL.

This clonotype is a singleton in its sample. This chain links TRBV20-1 with TRBJ2-5, with 8 bases identical to TRBD2. The ends lost 3 bases at V and 4 bases at J; junction bases unmatched: 7. This CDR3 region has 14 residues. CDR1 and CDR2 (germline): DFQATT, SNEGSKA (reference sequence). The CDR3 DNA reads as TGCAGTGCTAGCCCTTTAGCGGGACGAGAGACCCAGTACTTC. Translation gives CSASPLAGRETQYF.

This clonotype showed up many times. The chain carries TRBV5-6 and TRBJ2-3, with D perhaps TRBD2 (6 bases). Between the trimmed V and J ends, which lost 0 bases and 5 bases, there was a span of 10 bases. The CDR3 is 14 residues long. Looked up from germline, CDR1 is SGHDT and CDR2 is YYEEEE. The CDR3 DNA reads as TGTGCCAGCAGCTTGGCGGGAGAGGGAGATACGCAGTATTTT. This codes for CASSLAGEGDTQYF.